The source of this TCR beta chain is a study of identical twins. The CDR3 extends over 11 amino acids. The V and J ends lost 6 bases and 5 bases respectively, with 7 bases between them. This clonotype was detected ten times or more. One entry per CDR3 protein, called by TCRdb with MiXCR from the 5' RACE reads. The sample consists of approximately 670,000 distinct CDR3 sequences, roughly 6.2% of them appearing once. The source is a man younger than 35 in good health. The sample taken for sequencing was naive T cells sorted from blood. This chain connects TRBV12-3 or TRBV12-4 to TRBJ2-5, with D unclear. The CDR3: CASRLGETQYF. The CDR3 DNA sequence: TGTGCCAGCAGGCTCGGCGAGACCCAGTACTTC.